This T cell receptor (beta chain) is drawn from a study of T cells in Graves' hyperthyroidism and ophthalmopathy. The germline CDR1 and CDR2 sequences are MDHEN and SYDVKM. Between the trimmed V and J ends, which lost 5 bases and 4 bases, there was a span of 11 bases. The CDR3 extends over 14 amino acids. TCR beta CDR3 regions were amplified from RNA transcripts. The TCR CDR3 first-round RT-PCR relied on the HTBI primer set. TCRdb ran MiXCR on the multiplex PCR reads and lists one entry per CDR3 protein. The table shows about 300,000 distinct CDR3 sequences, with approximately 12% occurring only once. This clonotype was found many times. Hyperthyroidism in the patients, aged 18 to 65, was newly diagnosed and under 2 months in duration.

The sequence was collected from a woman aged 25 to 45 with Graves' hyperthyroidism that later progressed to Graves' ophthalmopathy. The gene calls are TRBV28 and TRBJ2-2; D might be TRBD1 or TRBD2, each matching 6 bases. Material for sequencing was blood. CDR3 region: CASSRPGATGELFF. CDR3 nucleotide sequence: TGTGCCAGCAGTCGTCCGGGGGCCACCGGGGAGCTGTTTTTT.